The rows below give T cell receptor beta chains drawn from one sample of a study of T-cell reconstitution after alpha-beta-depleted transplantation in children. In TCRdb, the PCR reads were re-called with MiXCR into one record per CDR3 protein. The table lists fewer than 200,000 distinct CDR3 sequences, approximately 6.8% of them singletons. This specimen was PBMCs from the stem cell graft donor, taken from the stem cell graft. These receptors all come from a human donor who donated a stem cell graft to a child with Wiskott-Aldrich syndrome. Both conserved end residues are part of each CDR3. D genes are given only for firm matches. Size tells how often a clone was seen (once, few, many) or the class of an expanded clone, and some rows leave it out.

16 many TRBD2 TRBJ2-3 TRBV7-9 CASSSPSGRVTDTQYF TGTGCCAGCAGCTCCCCTAGCGGGAGGGTCACAGATACGCAGTATTTT
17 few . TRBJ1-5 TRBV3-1 CASSQGGGGMGNQPQHF TGTGCCAGCAGCCAAGGGGGGGGAGGAATGGGCAATCAGCCCCAGCATTTT
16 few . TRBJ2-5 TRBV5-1 CASSFITGQREETQYF TGCGCCAGCAGCTTCATCACCGGACAGAGAGAGGAGACCCAGTACTTC
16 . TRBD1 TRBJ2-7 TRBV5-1 CASRGQGRPFTYEQYF TGCGCCAGCAGGGGACAGGGGCGCCCTTTTACCTACGAGCAGTACTTC
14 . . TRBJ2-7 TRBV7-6 CASSDLGGRYEQYF TGTGCCAGCTCCGACTTGGGGGGTCGCTACGAGCAGTACTTC
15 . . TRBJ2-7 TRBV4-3 CASSQGTGSSYEQYF TGCGCCAGCAGCCAAGGAACGGGGAGCTCCTACGAGCAGTACTTC
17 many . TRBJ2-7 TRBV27 CASSRAGLGKDSYEQYF TGTGCCAGCTCGAGGGCAGGGCTCGGTAAAGACTCCTACGAGCAGTACTTC
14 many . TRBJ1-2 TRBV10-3 CAISESSGNYGYTF TGTGCCATCAGTGAGTCCTCGGGGAACTATGGCTACACCTTC
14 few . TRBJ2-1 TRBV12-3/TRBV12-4 CSSSLVDPDNEQFF TGTTCCAGCAGTTTAGTGGACCCGGACAATGAGCAGTTCTTC
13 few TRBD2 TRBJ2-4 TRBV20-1 CSAIGGGPYIQYF TGCAGTGCTATAGGCGGGGGGCCTTACATTCAGTACTTC
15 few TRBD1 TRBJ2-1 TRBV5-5 CASSPGQGLWNEQFF TGTGCCAGCAGCCCGGGACAGGGGTTGTGGAATGAGCAGTTCTTC
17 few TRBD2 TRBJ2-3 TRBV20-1 CCARDPRGGRYSDTQYF TGCTGCGCTAGAGATCCGAGAGGCGGGAGGTACTCAGATACGCAGTATTTT
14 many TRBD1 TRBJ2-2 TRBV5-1 CASSMTGDTGELFF TGCGCCAGCAGCATGACAGGGGACACCGGGGAGCTGTTTTTT
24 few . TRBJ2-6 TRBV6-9 CASSPIRGAGHLGGSWSGANVLTF TGTGCCAGCAGTCCAATTCGGGGGGCCGGTCACCTAGGTGGTAGTTGGTCTGGGGCCAACGTCCTGACTTTC
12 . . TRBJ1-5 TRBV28 CASSSGEPPQHF TGTGCCAGCAGTTCCGGAGAACCGCCCCAGCATTTT
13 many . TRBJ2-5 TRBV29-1 CSVAARQRQTQYF TGCAGCGTCGCCGCGAGACAGAGGCAGACCCAGTACTTC
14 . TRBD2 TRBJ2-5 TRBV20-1 CSKTGTSGSETQYF TGCAGCAAGACCGGGACTAGCGGGAGTGAGACCCAGTACTTC
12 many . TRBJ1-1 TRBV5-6 CASSLRRGEAFF TGTGCCAGCAGCTTGAGGCGAGGGGAAGCTTTCTTT
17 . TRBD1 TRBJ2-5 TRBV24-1 CATSESGQGIFQETQYF TGTGCCACCAGTGAATCCGGACAGGGGATCTTTCAAGAGACCCAGTACTTC
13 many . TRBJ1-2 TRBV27 CASSSGGPGGYTF TGTGCCAGCAGTTCTGGAGGGCCGGGCGGCTACACCTTC
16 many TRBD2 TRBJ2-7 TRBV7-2 CASSLGGGTASYEQYF TGTGCCAGCAGCTTAGGGGGGGGGACGGCCTCCTACGAGCAGTACTTC
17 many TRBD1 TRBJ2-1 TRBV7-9 CASSPPPDRGSYNEQFF TGTGCCAGCAGCCCCCCACCGGACAGGGGATCGTACAATGAGCAGTTCTTC
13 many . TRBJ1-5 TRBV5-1 CASSLGYRQPQHF TGCGCCAGCAGCTTGGGATATCGTCAGCCCCAGCATTTT
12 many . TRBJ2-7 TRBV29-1 CSAWDGRYEQYF TGCAGCGCGTGGGACGGTCGCTACGAGCAGTACTTC
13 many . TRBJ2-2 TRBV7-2 CASSVLGIGELFF TGTGCCAGCAGTGTCCTGGGCATCGGGGAGCTGTTTTTT
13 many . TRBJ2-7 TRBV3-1 CASSPSVDYEQYF TGTGCCAGCAGCCCATCTGTTGACTACGAGCAGTACTTC
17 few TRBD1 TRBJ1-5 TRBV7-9 CASSLALGQGSNQPQHF TGTGCCAGCAGCTTAGCGCTCGGACAGGGCAGCAATCAGCCCCAGCATTTT
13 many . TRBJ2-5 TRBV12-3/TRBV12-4 CASRGTDRSTQYF TGTGCCAGCAGAGGGACGGACCGTTCGACCCAGTACTTC
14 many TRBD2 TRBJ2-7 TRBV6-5 CASSYQTSGSRQYF TGTGCCAGCAGTTACCAGACTAGCGGGAGCAGGCAGTACTTC
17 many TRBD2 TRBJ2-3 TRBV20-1 CSASPSGGERSTDTQYF TGCAGTGCTAGTCCTAGCGGGGGGGAAAGAAGCACAGATACGCAGTATTTT
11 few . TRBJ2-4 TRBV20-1 CSARDRGFQYF TGCAGTGCTAGAGATCGAGGATTTCAGTACTTC
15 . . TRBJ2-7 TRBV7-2 CASSLEPGNSYEQYF TGTGCCAGCAGCTTAGAGCCAGGGAACTCCTACGAGCAGTACTTC
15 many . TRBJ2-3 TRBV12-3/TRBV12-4 CASSKQVGGTDTQYF TGTGCCAGCTCTAAACAGGTCGGAGGCACAGATACGCAGTATTTT
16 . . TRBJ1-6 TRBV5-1 CASSELQGALNSPLHF TGCGCCAGCAGCGAATTACAGGGAGCGCTAAATTCACCCCTCCACTTT
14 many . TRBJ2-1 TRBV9 CASSVRELSNEQFF TGTGCCAGCAGCGTAAGGGAATTGAGCAATGAGCAGTTCTTC